A selection of T cell receptor beta chains follows, all from one sample in a study of molecular identifiers for immune sequencing clone quantification. TCRdb redid the calling of the PCR reads with MiXCR, one entry per CDR3 protein. The sample shows about half a million distinct CDR3 sequences, 25% of them seen only once. Input material: naive CD8+ T cells from blood, with Jurkat cell RNA spiked in. These receptors all come from a human donor in good health. Some libraries in this study had Jurkat cell RNA spiked in. Each CDR3 is given with its conserved first and last residue. D genes are given only for firm matches. The size of a clone is reported for some rows only, either as once, few or many, or as a class for expanded clones.

cdr3_aa: CASSWRAWDEQYF
cdr3_nt: TGTGCCAGCAGTTGGAGGGCCTGGGACGAGCAGTACTTC
v_call: TRBV6-6
d_call: NA
clone_size: few
j_call: TRBJ2-7

cdr3_aa: CASSGQAGSSYNEQFF
cdr3_nt: TGTGCCAGCAGCGGACAAGCGGGGAGCTCCTACAATGAGCAGTTCTTC
v_call: TRBV11-2
d_call: TRBD2
clone_size: many
j_call: TRBJ2-1

cdr3_aa: CASSFGGPQMNTEAFF
cdr3_nt: TGTGCCAGCAGCTTTGGAGGGCCCCAAATGAACACTGAAGCTTTCTTT
v_call: TRBV5-8
d_call: NA
clone_size: few
j_call: TRBJ1-1

cdr3_aa: CASWMDANYQPQHF
cdr3_nt: TGTGCCAGCTGGATGGACGCCAACTATCAGCCCCAGCATTTT
v_call: TRBV6-2/TRBV6-3
d_call: NA
clone_size: NA
j_call: TRBJ1-5

cdr3_aa: CASSPRTRADEQFF
cdr3_nt: TGTGCCAGCAGCCCACGGACTAGAGCCGATGAGCAGTTCTTC
v_call: TRBV7-9
d_call: TRBD2
clone_size: few
j_call: TRBJ2-1

cdr3_aa: CASSPEVPYNEQFF
cdr3_nt: TGTGCCAGCAGCCCGGAGGTCCCCTACAATGAGCAGTTCTTC
v_call: TRBV9
d_call: NA
clone_size: NA
j_call: TRBJ2-1

cdr3_aa: CASSYRLAGRGTDTQYF
cdr3_nt: TGTGCCAGCAGTTATCGACTAGCGGGCAGGGGCACAGATACGCAGTATTTT
v_call: TRBV12-3/TRBV12-4
d_call: TRBD2
clone_size: many
j_call: TRBJ2-3

cdr3_aa: CSATGLTGVGFETQYF
cdr3_nt: TGCAGTGCTACGGGACTAACGGGAGTCGGTTTTGAGACCCAGTACTTC
v_call: TRBV20-1
d_call: TRBD2
clone_size: NA
j_call: TRBJ2-5

cdr3_aa: CASSITQSASPLEQYF
cdr3_nt: TGTGCCAGCAGCATCACACAGAGCGCGAGTCCCCTCGAGCAGTACTTC
v_call: TRBV7-2
d_call: NA
clone_size: few
j_call: TRBJ2-7

cdr3_aa: CSARVPWDRRHEQYF
cdr3_nt: TGCAGTGCTAGAGTACCGTGGGACAGGAGGCACGAGCAGTACTTC
v_call: TRBV20-1
d_call: TRBD1
clone_size: NA
j_call: TRBJ2-7

cdr3_aa: CARGTSGLETQYF
cdr3_nt: TGTGCCAGAGGGACTAGCGGCCTAGAGACCCAGTACTTC
v_call: TRBV25-1
d_call: TRBD2
clone_size: few
j_call: TRBJ2-5

cdr3_aa: CAISEASGGAVEFF
cdr3_nt: TGTGCCATCAGTGAGGCAAGCGGGGGGGCCGTGGAGTTCTTC
v_call: TRBV10-3
d_call: TRBD2
clone_size: few
j_call: TRBJ2-1

cdr3_aa: CASSPSGDVDEQFF
cdr3_nt: TGTGCCAGCAGCCCAAGCGGGGACGTAGATGAGCAGTTCTTC
v_call: TRBV7-3
d_call: TRBD2
clone_size: few
j_call: TRBJ2-1

cdr3_aa: CASTATGTGIEETQYF
cdr3_nt: TGTGCCAGCACAGCTACGGGGACAGGGATTGAAGAGACCCAGTACTTC
v_call: TRBV28
d_call: TRBD1
clone_size: many
j_call: TRBJ2-5

cdr3_aa: CASSPMDSFGEQYF
cdr3_nt: TGTGCCAGCAGCCCGATGGACAGCTTTGGCGAGCAGTACTTC
v_call: TRBV7-2
d_call: NA
clone_size: many
j_call: TRBJ2-7

cdr3_aa: CASSPPHGALKAFF
cdr3_nt: TGTGCCAGCTCACCACCCCACGGGGCGCTGAAAGCTTTCTTT
v_call: TRBV18
d_call: NA
clone_size: many
j_call: TRBJ1-1

cdr3_aa: CASSALRARGTDTQYF
cdr3_nt: TGTGCCAGCAGTGCGCTCAGGGCCCGGGGCACAGATACGCAGTATTTT
v_call: TRBV28
d_call: NA
clone_size: NA
j_call: TRBJ2-3

cdr3_aa: CASSQGTAHQPQHF
cdr3_nt: TGCGCCAGCAGCCAAGGGACAGCACACCAGCCCCAGCATTTT
v_call: TRBV4-3
d_call: NA
clone_size: NA
j_call: TRBJ1-5

cdr3_aa: CATSRDSPWSYEQYF
cdr3_nt: TGTGCCACCAGCAGAGATTCACCTTGGTCCTACGAGCAGTACTTC
v_call: TRBV15
d_call: NA
clone_size: NA
j_call: TRBJ2-7

cdr3_aa: CASSQGTGSVETQYF
cdr3_nt: TGCGCCAGCAGCCAAGGGACGGGGTCGGTGGAGACCCAGTACTTC
v_call: TRBV4-3
d_call: NA
clone_size: NA
j_call: TRBJ2-5

cdr3_aa: CATSRDLWTFAFF
cdr3_nt: TGTGCCACCAGCAGAGATCTTTGGACATTTGCTTTCTTT
v_call: TRBV15
d_call: NA
clone_size: NA
j_call: TRBJ1-1

cdr3_aa: CASSLGGSYSGANVLTF
cdr3_nt: TGTGCCAGCAGTTTAGGGGGGAGCTACTCTGGGGCCAACGTCCTGACTTTC
v_call: TRBV27
d_call: NA
clone_size: NA
j_call: TRBJ2-6

cdr3_aa: CASSLVAGEPEQFF
cdr3_nt: TGTGCCAGCAGCTTAGTAGCGGGAGAACCTGAGCAGTTCTTC
v_call: TRBV7-9
d_call: TRBD2
clone_size: NA
j_call: TRBJ2-1

cdr3_aa: CSARDGLASYEQYF
cdr3_nt: TGCAGTGCTAGAGACGGACTAGCGAGCTACGAGCAGTACTTC
v_call: TRBV20-1
d_call: TRBD2
clone_size: many
j_call: TRBJ2-7

cdr3_aa: CASSYKGQGTEAFF
cdr3_nt: TGTGCCAGCAGTTACAAAGGACAGGGTACTGAAGCTTTCTTT
v_call: TRBV6-5
d_call: TRBD1
clone_size: few
j_call: TRBJ1-1

cdr3_aa: CASSARAGGSYEQYF
cdr3_nt: TGTGCCAGCAGCGCCCGGGCGGGAGGCTCCTACGAGCAGTACTTC
v_call: TRBV27
d_call: TRBD2
clone_size: NA
j_call: TRBJ2-7

cdr3_aa: CASSRASGKTYEQYF
cdr3_nt: TGTGCCAGCAGCCGGGCCAGCGGGAAAACCTACGAGCAGTACTTC
v_call: TRBV9
d_call: TRBD2
clone_size: NA
j_call: TRBJ2-7

cdr3_aa: CASRGLPVSDFSTDTQYF
cdr3_nt: TGTGCCAGCAGGGGACTTCCCGTTAGCGACTTTAGCACAGATACGCAGTATTTT
v_call: TRBV2
d_call: NA
clone_size: many
j_call: TRBJ2-3

cdr3_aa: CASRGLYNEQFF
cdr3_nt: TGCGCCAGCAGGGGACTCTACAATGAGCAGTTCTTC
v_call: TRBV4-1
d_call: NA
clone_size: few
j_call: TRBJ2-1

cdr3_aa: CASSVVQSIQNYGYTF
cdr3_nt: TGTGCCAGCAGCGTAGTTCAGTCAATCCAGAACTATGGCTACACCTTC
v_call: TRBV9
d_call: NA
clone_size: few
j_call: TRBJ1-2

cdr3_aa: CASSYSDRVGYEQYF
cdr3_nt: TGTGCCAGCAGTTACTCGGACAGGGTCGGGTACGAGCAGTACTTC
v_call: TRBV6-5
d_call: TRBD1
clone_size: NA
j_call: TRBJ2-7

cdr3_aa: CASSPDTSGSYEQYF
cdr3_nt: TGTGCCAGCAGTCCTGACACATCCGGGTCCTACGAGCAGTACTTC
v_call: TRBV7-9
d_call: NA
clone_size: many
j_call: TRBJ2-7

cdr3_aa: CASSTDTGELFF
cdr3_nt: TGTGCCAGCAGTACCGACACCGGGGAGCTGTTTTTT
v_call: TRBV25-1
d_call: NA
clone_size: few
j_call: TRBJ2-2

cdr3_aa: CASSGTGGTDAQYF
cdr3_nt: TGTGCCAGCAGTGGGACAGGGGGCACAGATGCGCAGTATTTT
v_call: TRBV2
d_call: TRBD1
clone_size: NA
j_call: TRBJ2-3

cdr3_aa: CASSIVGGSTDTQYF
cdr3_nt: TGTGCCAGTAGTATAGTTGGGGGAAGCACAGATACGCAGTATTTT
v_call: TRBV19
d_call: NA
clone_size: few
j_call: TRBJ2-3

cdr3_aa: CASSREVLAADTQYF
cdr3_nt: TGTGCCAGCAGCCGAGAGGTCCTAGCGGCAGATACGCAGTATTTT
v_call: TRBV4-2
d_call: TRBD2
clone_size: NA
j_call: TRBJ2-3

cdr3_aa: CASSYLTFRDRGNMIEKLFF
cdr3_nt: TGTGCCAGCAGTTATCTCACCTTCCGGGACAGGGGAAATATGATCGAAAAACTGTTTTTT
v_call: TRBV6-5
d_call: TRBD1
clone_size: few
j_call: TRBJ1-4

cdr3_aa: CASTPRSGSSYEQYF
cdr3_nt: TGTGCCAGCACCCCTCGGAGCGGGTCTTCCTACGAGCAGTACTTC
v_call: TRBV5-3
d_call: NA
clone_size: few
j_call: TRBJ2-7

cdr3_aa: CASSYSMGGYRGQGELFF
cdr3_nt: TGTGCCAGCAGTTACTCGATGGGCGGGTACAGGGGGCAGGGGGAGCTGTTTTTT
v_call: TRBV6-6
d_call: TRBD1
clone_size: few
j_call: TRBJ2-2

cdr3_aa: CASSSPSGNEQYF
cdr3_nt: TGTGCCAGCAGCTCGCCGTCGGGTAACGAGCAGTACTTC
v_call: TRBV13
d_call: NA
clone_size: few
j_call: TRBJ2-7

cdr3_aa: CASSPGGGALETQYF
cdr3_nt: TGTGCCAGCAGCCCAGGCGGGGGGGCTTTAGAGACCCAGTACTTC
v_call: TRBV11-2
d_call: TRBD2
clone_size: few
j_call: TRBJ2-5

cdr3_aa: CASSALTGGITDTQYF
cdr3_nt: TGTGCCAGTAGTGCGTTAACAGGGGGTATAACAGATACGCAGTATTTT
v_call: TRBV19
d_call: TRBD1
clone_size: NA
j_call: TRBJ2-3

cdr3_aa: CASRTGGIETQYF
cdr3_nt: TGTGCCAGCAGAACAGGGGGCATCGAGACCCAGTACTTC
v_call: TRBV6-5
d_call: TRBD1
clone_size: many
j_call: TRBJ2-5

cdr3_aa: CASSYDGYEQYF
cdr3_nt: TGTGCCAGCAGTTACGACGGCTACGAGCAGTACTTC
v_call: TRBV6-6
d_call: NA
clone_size: many
j_call: TRBJ2-7

cdr3_aa: CASSFSRGASPEWNEQFF
cdr3_nt: TGTGCCAGCAGCTTCTCGCGGGGGGCCTCCCCAGAGTGGAATGAGCAGTTCTTC
v_call: TRBV7-6
d_call: TRBD2
clone_size: many
j_call: TRBJ2-1

cdr3_aa: CASSEQGAAEAFF
cdr3_nt: TGTGCCAGCAGTGAACAGGGGGCTGCTGAAGCTTTCTTT
v_call: TRBV14
d_call: TRBD1
clone_size: NA
j_call: TRBJ1-1

cdr3_aa: CASSFQAGLHTDTQYF
cdr3_nt: TGTGCCAGCAGTTTTCAAGCGGGTCTCCACACAGATACGCAGTATTTT
v_call: TRBV27
d_call: NA
clone_size: NA
j_call: TRBJ2-3

cdr3_aa: CASSAGTSGSVGVSGELFF
cdr3_nt: TGTGCCAGCAGCGCCGGGACTAGCGGGAGCGTGGGGGTGTCCGGGGAGCTGTTTTTT
v_call: TRBV11-1
d_call: TRBD2
clone_size: few
j_call: TRBJ2-2

cdr3_aa: CASSLSYEQFF
cdr3_nt: TGTGCCAGCAGTTTATCCTATGAGCAGTTCTTC
v_call: TRBV28
d_call: NA
clone_size: many
j_call: TRBJ2-1

cdr3_aa: CASSLSRGYTEAFF
cdr3_nt: TGTGCCAGCAGTTTATCGAGGGGTTACACTGAAGCTTTCTTT
v_call: TRBV27
d_call: NA
clone_size: few
j_call: TRBJ1-1

cdr3_aa: CSVEDLDRSYEQYF
cdr3_nt: TGCAGCGTTGAAGATTTGGACAGATCCTACGAGCAGTACTTC
v_call: TRBV29-1
d_call: NA
clone_size: many
j_call: TRBJ2-7

cdr3_aa: CASSSAGTGATGGLFF
cdr3_nt: TGCGCCAGCAGCTCGGCCGGGACAGGGGCCACCGGGGGGCTGTTTTTT
v_call: TRBV5-1
d_call: TRBD1
clone_size: NA
j_call: TRBJ2-2

cdr3_aa: CSARDQGYEQYF
cdr3_nt: TGCAGTGCTAGAGATCAGGGCTACGAGCAGTACTTC
v_call: TRBV20-1
d_call: NA
clone_size: many
j_call: TRBJ2-7

cdr3_aa: CASFRIQGDEQFF
cdr3_nt: TGTGCCAGTTTCCGAATACAGGGGGATGAGCAGTTCTTC
v_call: TRBV12-3/TRBV12-4
d_call: TRBD1
clone_size: few
j_call: TRBJ2-1

cdr3_aa: CATSDLNRDNEQFF
cdr3_nt: TGTGCCACCAGTGATTTAAACAGGGACAATGAGCAGTTCTTC
v_call: TRBV24-1
d_call: NA
clone_size: many
j_call: TRBJ2-1

cdr3_aa: CASRGDGAEAFF
cdr3_nt: TGCGCCAGCAGAGGGGACGGGGCTGAAGCTTTCTTT
v_call: TRBV4-1
d_call: NA
clone_size: few
j_call: TRBJ1-1

cdr3_aa: CASSPPRGPYEQYF
cdr3_nt: TGTGCCAGCTCACCACCGCGGGGACCCTACGAGCAGTACTTC
v_call: TRBV18
d_call: NA
clone_size: many
j_call: TRBJ2-7

cdr3_aa: CASSLGGMYEQYF
cdr3_nt: TGTGCCAGCAGTTTGGGGGGCATGTACGAGCAGTACTTC
v_call: TRBV27
d_call: NA
clone_size: few
j_call: TRBJ2-7

cdr3_aa: CASSQLESERTEAFF
cdr3_nt: TGTGCCAGCAGCCAGTTAGAATCAGAGCGGACTGAAGCTTTCTTT
v_call: TRBV14
d_call: NA
clone_size: NA
j_call: TRBJ1-1